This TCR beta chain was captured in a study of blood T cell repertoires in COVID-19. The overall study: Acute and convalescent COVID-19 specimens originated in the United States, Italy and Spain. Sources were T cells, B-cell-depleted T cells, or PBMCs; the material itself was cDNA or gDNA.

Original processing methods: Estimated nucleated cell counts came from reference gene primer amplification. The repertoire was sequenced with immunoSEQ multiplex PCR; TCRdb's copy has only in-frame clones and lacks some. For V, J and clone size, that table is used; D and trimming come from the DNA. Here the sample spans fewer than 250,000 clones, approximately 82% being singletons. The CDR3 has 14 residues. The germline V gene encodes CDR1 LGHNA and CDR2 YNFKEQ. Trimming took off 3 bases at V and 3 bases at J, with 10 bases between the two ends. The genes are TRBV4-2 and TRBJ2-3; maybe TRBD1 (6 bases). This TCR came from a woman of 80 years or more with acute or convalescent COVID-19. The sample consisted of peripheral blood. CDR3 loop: CASSQNTGTDTQYF. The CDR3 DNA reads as TGTGCCAGCAGCCAGAACACAGGGACAGATACGCAGTATTTT.